These T cell receptor beta chains were read from a single sample in a study of OX40 agonist ivuxolimab in advanced cancers. Clones were sequenced by immunoSEQ multiplex PCR, and TCRdb holds only the in-frame ones, with some missing. The sample records over 45,000 clones, about 76% being singletons. Sample: CD4+ or CD8+ T cells sorted from blood, taken in a trial of the OX40 agonist ivuxolimab. These receptors were taken from an adult with an advanced solid tumor such as melanoma, head and neck, liver or kidney cancer. Each CDR3 is given with its conserved first and last residue. A D gene is named only where the DNA matches it firmly.

D gene: TRBD1
V gene: TRBV5-1
J gene: TRBJ2-7
CDR3 DNA: TGCGCCAGCAGCCTACTGGACAGGGACTACGAGCAGTACTTC
CDR3 protein: CASSLLDRDYEQYF

D gene: .
V gene: TRBV7-5
J gene: TRBJ2-1
CDR3 DNA: TGTGCCAGCAGCTCCGGACTAGCGGAGTCCAATGAGCAGTTCTTC
CDR3 protein: CASSSGLAESNEQFF

D gene: TRBD1
V gene: TRBV5-1
J gene: TRBJ1-6
CDR3 DNA: TGCGCCAGCAGCACGGGACAGGATAATTCACCCCTCCACTTT
CDR3 protein: CASSTGQDNSPLHF

D gene: .
V gene: TRBV14
J gene: TRBJ2-1
CDR3 DNA: TGTGCCAGCATCTGGCCGGGACTTCCCCATGAGCAGTTCTTC
CDR3 protein: CASIWPGLPHEQFF

D gene: .
V gene: TRBV5-4
J gene: TRBJ2-3
CDR3 DNA: TGTGCCAGCAGCCAGGGAGGGACAGCAAGCACAGATACGCAGTATTTT
CDR3 protein: CASSQGGTASTDTQYF

D gene: .
V gene: TRBV23-1
J gene: TRBJ2-5
CDR3 DNA: TGCGCCAGCAGCCGTTGGGATACCAGGGAGGCCAGGGAGACCCAGTACTTC
CDR3 protein: CASSRWDTREARETQYF

D gene: .
V gene: TRBV7-3
J gene: TRBJ2-3
CDR3 DNA: TGTGCCAGCAGCCCTACCCGCCCGGGCACAGATACGCAGTATTTT
CDR3 protein: CASSPTRPGTDTQYF

D gene: .
V gene: TRBV2
J gene: TRBJ2-5
CDR3 DNA: TGTGCCAGCACCCCCCACGAAGAGACCCAGTACTTC
CDR3 protein: CASTPHEETQYF

D gene: TRBD1
V gene: TRBV5-1
J gene: TRBJ1-1
CDR3 DNA: TGCGCCAGTCAGAGAGGGGGCGGTCCGGACACTGAAGCTTTCTTT
CDR3 protein: CASQRGGGPDTEAFF

D gene: TRBD2
V gene: TRBV5-1
J gene: TRBJ2-1
CDR3 DNA: TGCGCCAGCAGCCCTGGACTAGCGGGAGGGAACAATGAGCAGTTCTTC
CDR3 protein: CASSPGLAGGNNEQFF

D gene: TRBD2
V gene: TRBV5-1
J gene: TRBJ2-2
CDR3 DNA: TGCGCCAGCAGCGCTCTTCCCGTGCGGGAGGGCACCGGGGAGCTGTTTTTT
CDR3 protein: CASSALPVREGTGELFF

D gene: TRBD2
V gene: TRBV6-1
J gene: TRBJ2-1
CDR3 DNA: TGTGCCAGCAGATGGGAGCGGGAACTCTACAATGAGCAGTTCTTC
CDR3 protein: CASRWERELYNEQFF

D gene: .
V gene: TRBV7-9
J gene: TRBJ1-5
CDR3 DNA: TGTGCCAGCAGCTTCGGGGTCAGGGAAAGTCAGCCCCAGCATTTT
CDR3 protein: CASSFGVRESQPQHF

D gene: TRBD2
V gene: TRBV19
J gene: TRBJ2-1
CDR3 DNA: TGTGCCAGTAGTATAGTAGCGGGGGCCTACAATGAGCAGTTCTTC
CDR3 protein: CASSIVAGAYNEQFF

D gene: TRBD1
V gene: TRBV7-9
J gene: TRBJ2-7
CDR3 DNA: TGTGCCAGCAGCTTAGGGACAGGGAGCTACGAGCAGTACTTC
CDR3 protein: CASSLGTGSYEQYF

D gene: .
V gene: TRBV20-1
J gene: TRBJ2-3
CDR3 DNA: TGCAATGCCCGGGGTGGAGATACGCAGTATTTT
CDR3 protein: CNARGGDTQYF

D gene: .
V gene: TRBV10-3
J gene: TRBJ1-1
CDR3 DNA: TGTGCCATCAGTGAGTCGAGACACCTGAACACTGAAGCTTTCTTT
CDR3 protein: CAISESRHLNTEAFF

D gene: TRBD1
V gene: TRBV11-2
J gene: TRBJ2-7
CDR3 DNA: TGTGCCAGCAGCTCACAGGGGTTCTGGCAGTACTTC
CDR3 protein: CASSSQGFWQYF